Presented here are 24 T cell receptor beta chains from one specimen sequenced in a study of response to subunit inactivated influenza vaccine (dated by TCRdb to the late 2010s). Libraries were prepared through RT-PCR. TCRdb shows the sequencer as Illumina HiSeq 2500. Using fastp trimming at Q25 and MiXCR clonotype assembly, TCRdb reanalyzed the public sequencing data and kept in-frame beta chains. Merged by CDR3 protein, the rows form single entries marked with the most common genes and DNA. The sample table lists a few hundred thousand distinct CDR3 sequences, about 20% of them with a count of one. Approximately 10% of the sample rests with the top ten. Specimen: PBMCs from blood, collected less than 22 months after vaccination. The source of these receptors is a man between 50 and 70 years old who received an inactivated influenza vaccine. Donor details come from another sample of the same person, matched by shared clones.

This clonotype was seen more than once but under ten times. The J gene is TRBJ2-5, the V gene TRBV29-1; possibly TRBD1 or TRBD2 for D (5 bases each). Germline lookup yields CDR1 SQVTM and CDR2 ANQGSEA. The V end lost 3 bases, the J end lost 5 bases, and 16 bases lay between the germline ends. CDR3 size: 14 residues. In DNA, the CDR3 is TGCAGCGTTGAGTCGACCACTCGGGACGAGACCCAGTACTTC. This encodes CSVESTTRDETQYF.

This clonotype was recorded a few times. This sequence joins TRBV12-3 or TRBV12-4 and TRBJ1-5; D perhaps matches TRBD1 (5 bases). This CDR3 contains 15 residues. With 2 bases removed from V and 1 base from J, the gap between germline ends came to 9 bases. CDR3 sequence: CASSLRGTSNQPQHF. The CDR3 DNA reads as TGTGCCAGCAGTTTACGGGGGACGAGCAATCAGCCCCAGCATTTT.

This clonotype was found a few times. This chain links TRBV29-1 with TRBJ2-7; 8 positions agree with TRBD2. Germline CDR1 is SQVTM and CDR2 is ANQGSEA. The J segment lost 3 bases and the V segment lost 4 bases, leaving 17 bases of the junction unmatched. There are 17 residues in the CDR3. The CDR3 DNA follows: TGCAGCGTTGTGGCCGCGGGGAGAGGACTAGCAGGCTACGAGCAGTACTTC. Its translation is CSVVAAGRGLAGYEQYF.

This clonotype was recorded at least ten times. The chain uses TRBV24-1 and TRBJ1-2; D is possibly TRBD1 (5 bases). The ends were cut back, 10 bases at V and 5 bases at J, with 13 bases in the middle. Germline V gene data show CDR1 as KGHDR and CDR2 as SFDVKD. The CDR3 spans 12 residues. CDR3 DNA sequence: TGTGCCACAGGGGACGTGACTTATGGCTACACCTTC. Encoded protein: CATGDVTYGYTF.

Ten or more counts support this clonotype. V gene TRBV6-1 combines with J gene TRBJ1-5, with 9 bases lining up with TRBD1. CDR1 MNHNS and CDR2 SASEGT come from the germline V gene. This CDR3 has 17 amino acids. Unmatched junction bases numbered 10, after V lost 5 bases and J lost 2 bases. The CDR3 reads CASSPDRGLVGNQPQHF. The CDR3, as DNA: TGTGCCAGCAGTCCGGACAGGGGCCTAGTGGGCAATCAGCCCCAGCATTTT.

In nucleotides, the CDR3 is TGTGCCAGTAGTAGAACTAGCGGGAGGTCCTACAATGAGCAGTTCTTC. Translation: CASSRTSGRSYNEQFF. The V gene is TRBV19, the J gene TRBJ2-1; the match to TRBD2 covers 12 bases. The V gene's germline CDR1 is LNHDA and CDR2 SQIVND (reference sequence). The trim removed 4 bases at V and 1 base at J, leaving 2 bases unmatched. The CDR3 totals 16 residues.

The chain is built from TRBV2 and TRBJ1-1; 11 nucleotides line up with TRBD1. CDR3 length: 15 residues. The trim removed 4 bases at V and 7 bases at J, leaving 8 bases unmatched. Germline CDR1 is SNHLY and CDR2 is FYNNEI. The CDR3 loop reads CASSVEPGTGGEAFF. In nucleotides, the CDR3 is TGTGCCAGCAGTGTCGAACCCGGGACAGGGGGTGAAGCTTTCTTT. Looking up the rest from reference TRBV2 and TRBJ1-1 gives the full variable domain: EPEVTQTPSHQVTQMGQEVILRCVPISNHLYFYWYRQILGQKVEFLVSFYNNEISEKSEIFDDQFSVERPDGSNFTLKIRSTKLEDSAMYFCASSVEPGTGGEAFFGQGTRLTVV.

This rearrangement joins TRBV5-1 to TRBJ1-2, with D possibly TRBD1 on 5 matching bases. V dropped 3 bases and J dropped 5 bases, with 17 bases sitting between them. This CDR3 is built from 15 residues. Per germline, CDR1 SGHRS and CDR2 YFSETQ. The CDR3 DNA is TGCGCCAGCAGCTCGGCCCCAGGGAATTTATATGGCTACACCTTC. It codes for CASSSAPGNLYGYTF.

The V gene is TRBV5-6, the J gene TRBJ1-6; D perhaps matches TRBD1 (5 bases). The CDR3 spans 14 residues. Trimming stripped 1 base from V and 9 bases from J, with 11 bases between. Germline V CDR1 and CDR2: SGHDT, YYEEEE. The CDR3 region has the DNA TGTGCCAGCAGCTTGCAGTCGGGGGTTTCACCCCTCCACTTT. It is translated as CASSLQSGVSPLHF.

The rearrangement links TRBV5-6 to TRBJ1-1; D is perhaps TRBD1 (5 bases). Germline V gene data show CDR1 as SGHDT and CDR2 as YYEEEE. The germline V and J ends were trimmed by 6 bases and 7 bases, with 13 bases remaining between them. The CDR3 has 12 amino acids. The DNA of the CDR3 is TGTGCCAGCACCAATTGGGGGAGTGAAGCTTTCTTT. Encoded protein: CASTNWGSEAFF.

This clonotype was recorded a few times. The rearrangement joins TRBV28 to TRBJ2-1, with D possibly matching TRBD1 (6 bases). Trimming took 5 bases from V and 4 from J, leaving 18 bases between them. The CDR3 has 16 residues. Germline CDR1 and CDR2: MDHEN and SYDVKM. CDR3 amino acids: CASSHTKDRIYNEQFF. The CDR3 DNA reads TGTGCCAGCAGTCACACCAAGGACAGAATATACAATGAGCAGTTCTTC.

A few counts support this clonotype. The chain combines TRBV27 with TRBJ1-1, with D perhaps matching TRBD1 (5 bases). Deletions cut 8 bases from V and 2 bases from J, with 24 bases between. Per germline, CDR1 MNHEY and CDR2 SMNVEV (reference sequence). The CDR3 spans 17 residues. DNA of the CDR3: TGTGCCAGCTCCTCCCGGGATTCGGGGCTTTCCAACACTGAAGCTTTCTTT. Its translation: CASSSRDSGLSNTEAFF.

This clonotype appeared a few times. This chain uses TRBV5-6 with TRBJ1-6; 7 bases are shared with TRBD1. The V gene's germline CDR1 is SGHDT and CDR2 YYEEEE. V lost 0 bases to trimming and J lost 0 bases; unmatched junction nucleotides: 12. The CDR3 runs to 20 residues. The CDR3 nucleotides are TGTGCCAGCAGCTTGGCGAGCTCAGGGGGTCTAAGCTCCTATAATTCACCCCTCCACTTT. The encoded protein is CASSLASSGGLSSYNSPLHF.

This clonotype was picked up many times. The genes are TRBV29-1 and TRBJ2-2; D is perhaps TRBD1 or TRBD2 (6 bases each). This CDR3 has 14 amino acids. Trimming pared 2 bases from V and 2 bases from J, leaving 9 bases between. CDR1 SQVTM and CDR2 ANQGSEA come from the germline V gene. The CDR3 nucleotides are TGCAGCGTTGAATTGGGGGGCAACACCGGGGAGCTGTTTTTT. It yields the protein CSVELGGNTGELFF.

This chain links TRBV20-1 with TRBJ2-7; 10 bases agree with TRBD1. CDR1 and CDR2 (germline): DFQATT, SNEGSKA (reference sequence). The V and J ends lost 1 base and 2 bases, in that order; junction bases with no gene match: 2. The CDR3 loop spans 14 amino acids. The CDR3 DNA reads as TGCAGTGCTAGAGGGGACAGGGGCCCCTACGAGCAGTACTTC. Its protein is CSARGDRGPYEQYF.

This clonotype was counted between two and nine times. V usage is TRBV13 and J usage is TRBJ2-1, with D possibly TRBD2 on 5 matching bases. CDR3 length equals 16 residues. V was clipped by 7 bases and J by 3 bases, with 19 bases between them. The germline V gene has CDR1 PRHDT and CDR2 FYEKMQ (reference sequence). CDR3 region: CASTPGLAPIYNEQFF. CDR3 nucleotides: TGTGCCAGCACACCAGGCCTAGCCCCTATCTACAATGAGCAGTTCTTC.

This sequence joins TRBV19 and TRBJ1-3; D is undetermined. Per germline, CDR1 LNHDA and CDR2 SQIVND (reference sequence). The CDR3 is 15 residues long. Trimming left V 3 bases short and J 0 bases short, with 9 bases between. CDR3 nucleotide sequence: TGTGCCAGTAGTATTACATGGAGCTCTGGAAACACCATATATTTT. Its translation: CASSITWSSGNTIYF.

The gene calls are TRBV12-3 or TRBV12-4 and TRBJ2-1; perhaps TRBD1 as D (6 bases). Deletions cut 6 bases from V and 10 bases from J, with 10 bases between. This CDR3 has 11 amino acids. CDR3 loop: CASSAGTEQFF. The CDR3 region has the DNA TGTGCCAGCAGCGCCGGGACAGAGCAGTTCTTC.

The sample holds a few counts of this clonotype. The genes are TRBV10-3 and TRBJ2-5, with 7 bases matching TRBD2. The V gene's germline CDR1 is ENHRY and CDR2 SYGVKD. CDR3 length: 16 amino acids. Losses at the gene ends were 1 base for V and 0 bases for J; bases not matched to a gene: 5. CDR3: CAISEFGGTNQETQYF. For the CDR3, the DNA is TGTGCCATCAGTGAGTTCGGGGGGACCAACCAAGAGACCCAGTACTTC.

The chain uses TRBV5-1 and TRBJ2-7; TRBD2 might be the D (6 bases). The CDR3 is 13 amino acids. Trimming removed 4 bases from V and 9 bases from J, with 17 bases in between. Germline assignment: CDR1 SGHRS and CDR2 YFSETQ. CDR3 in DNA: TGCGCCAGCAGCCAAAGCCCGCGGGGAACGCAGTACTTC. Protein sequence: CASSQSPRGTQYF.

This chain joins TRBV18 and TRBJ1-3, with TRBD1 as a possible D gene (5 bases). The length of the CDR3 is 16 residues. The V and J ends lost 3 bases and 0 bases respectively, with 12 bases between them. CDR1 and CDR2 (germline): KGHSH, LQKENI. The CDR3 DNA sequence: TGTGCCAGCTCACCCTTGGACACCAACTCTGGAAACACCATATATTTT. Amino acids: CASSPLDTNSGNTIYF.

This clonotype was counted a few times. The chain employs TRBV12-3 or TRBV12-4 and TRBJ2-1; 9 nucleotides align to TRBD1. The CDR3 totals 15 residues. The V and J ends lost 6 bases and 1 base, in that order; junction bases with no gene match: 4. CDR3 nucleotide sequence: TGTGCCAGCAGGCAACAGGGGGCTTCCTACAATGAGCAGTTCTTC. Its translation: CASRQQGASYNEQFF.

The chain couples TRBV12-3 or TRBV12-4 to TRBJ2-3; TRBD1 might be the D (5 bases). This CDR3 spans 15 amino acids. The V end was cut by 3 bases, the J end by 2 bases, with 12 bases between. CDR3 nucleotides: TGTGCCAGCAGTTTTAATCTAGGGGACACAGATACGCAGTATTTT. Translated: CASSFNLGDTDTQYF.

On this clonotype itself: It is likely a read error, because the conserved phenylalanine at the end of the CDR3 is missing. J is TRBJ2-1 and V is TRBV7-2; D unresolved. The CDR3 covers 16 residues. V dropped 8 bases and J dropped 3 bases, with 20 bases sitting between them. Looked up from germline, CDR1 is SGHTA and CDR2 is FQGNSA. This CDR3 reads CASFPTRLDLYNEQFC. DNA of the CDR3: TGTGCCAGCTTCCCAACCCGGCTGGACCTCTACAATGAGCAGTTCTGC.